Shown below are 22 T cell receptor beta chains from a single sample sequenced in a study of cytomegalovirus exposure and HLA in healthy donors (dated by TCRdb to the late 2010s). The library was prepared using the immunoSEQ multiplex PCR assay. A mixture of 60 forward primers for TCR Vbeta segments and 13 reverse primers for TCR Jbeta segments was used in the multiplex PCR. This immuneACCESS table, as held by TCRdb, lists in-frame sequences with V and J called but not all clones. Of the missing ones, under half trace to an unresolved V gene in checked studies; the others have no known cause. This sample comprises 95,000 to 150,000 clones, 75% to 90% of them detected only once. Less than 2.5% of the sample goes to the ten largest clones. Sequenced material: PBMCs. These receptors were obtained from a man aged 25 to 40 in good health and CMV-seronegative.

This chain links TRBV27 with TRBJ2-3; D gene ambiguous. The CDR3 spans 15 residues. V lost 0 bases to trimming and J lost 4 bases, with 11 bases between them. The germline V gene encodes CDR1 MNHEY and CDR2 SMNVEV (reference sequence). The CDR3 coding sequence is TGTGCCAGCAGTTTATCGGTCTTTGGAGCAGATACGCAGTATTTT. Amino acids: CASSLSVFGADTQYF.

The rearrangement joins TRBV5-6 to TRBJ1-1; a possible D gene is TRBD1 (6 bases). This CDR3 region has 14 residues. The V and J ends lost 3 bases and 0 bases respectively, with 9 bases between them. From germline, CDR1 is SGHDT and CDR2 YYEEEE. CDR3 in DNA: TGTGCCAGCAGCTACCAGGGGCTGAACACTGAAGCTTTCTTT. It specifies CASSYQGLNTEAFF.

This chain uses TRBV7-2 with TRBJ2-5; TRBD1 matches at 9 bases. The J call is in doubt because the DNA end fits TRBJ2-7 better. The CDR3 has 17 amino acids. Germline lookup yields CDR1 SGHTA and CDR2 FQGNSA. The CDR3 loop is CASSLGGTRQGVDEQYF. The CDR3 bases are TGTGCCAGCAGCTTAGGAGGGACGAGACAGGGGGTTGACGAGCAGTACTTC.

This clone was detected once. The V and J genes are TRBV14 and TRBJ2-7, with 8 bases fitting TRBD1. Germline assignment: CDR1 SGHDN and CDR2 FVKESK. The CDR3 extends over 15 amino acids. Trimming took 3 bases from V and 5 from J; bases not matched to a gene: 9. The CDR3 sequence is CASSQPSTGENEQYF. The CDR3 region has the DNA TGTGCCAGCAGCCAGCCATCGACAGGGGAAAACGAGCAGTACTTC.

This sequence joins TRBV11-2 and TRBJ2-2; D is undetermined. Per the germline V gene, CDR1 is SGHAT and CDR2 is FQNNGV. The CDR3 loop spans 13 amino acids. V was cut by 0 bases and J by 6 bases, with 5 bases left in between. CDR3 sequence reads: CASSLDTAGELFF. As DNA, the CDR3 is TGTGCCAGCAGCTTAGATACGGCCGGGGAGCTGTTTTTT.

This clone was counted a few times. This sequence joins TRBV15 and TRBJ2-3; 7 bases are shared with TRBD2. V was clipped by 5 bases and J by 2 bases; unmatched bases: 7. The CDR3 has 15 residues. Germline V gene data show CDR1 as LNHNV and CDR2 as YYDKDF (reference sequence). The chain's CDR3 is CATSWGGGSTDTQYF. The CDR3 DNA reads TGTGCCACCAGCTGGGGCGGGGGATCCACAGATACGCAGTATTTT. The whole variable domain, filled in from reference TRBV15 and TRBJ2-3, reads DAMVIQNPRYQVTQFGKPVTLSCSQTLNHNVMYWYQQKSSQAPKLLFHYYDKDFNNEADTPDNFQSRRPNTSFCFLDIRSPGLGDTAMYLCATSWGGGSTDTQYFGPGTRLTVL.

This clone has a single count. The J gene is TRBJ1-5, the V gene TRBV5-5, with 7 bases aligning to TRBD1. CDR3 size: 15 residues. Trimming took 4 bases from V and 4 from J; bases not matched to a gene: 8. Germline V gene data show CDR1 as SGHKS and CDR2 as YYEKEE (reference sequence). The CDR3 DNA sequence: TGTGCCAGCAGCCCCTGGGACAGTTGGAATCAGCCCCAGCATTTT. Its protein product is CASSPWDSWNQPQHF.

This rearrangement joins TRBV18 to TRBJ2-3, with D tentatively TRBD2 (6 bases). The CDR3 sequence is 15 residues long. Germline lookup yields CDR1 KGHSH and CDR2 LQKENI. Trimming pared 6 bases from V and 2 bases from J, leaving 15 bases between. The CDR3 sequence is CASSQGKGLTDTQYF. Written as DNA, the CDR3 is TGTGCCAGCTCGCAGGGTAAGGGACTCACAGATACGCAGTATTTT.

V usage is TRBV27 and J usage is TRBJ2-2; D might be TRBD1 (5 bases). Germline-derived CDR1 and CDR2 are MNHEY and SMNVEV (reference sequence). The V gene lost 8 bases and the J gene lost 1 base, with 11 bases spanning the gap. The CDR3 is made up of 14 amino acids. CDR3 DNA: TGTGCCAGCTGTCAGGGCAAGAACACCGGGGAGCTGTTTTTT. Its translation: CASCQGKNTGELFF.

The J gene is TRBJ1-1, the V gene TRBV18; TRBD1 matches 7 bases. The CDR3 extends over 14 amino acids. Germline V CDR1 and CDR2: KGHSH, LQKENI. Trimming at V came to 3 bases and at J to 1 base, leaving 2 bases not matched to a gene. The CDR3 reads CASSPNRGNTEAFF. Here the CDR3 DNA reads TGTGCCAGCTCACCTAACAGGGGGAACACTGAAGCTTTCTTT.

V gene TRBV6-5 combines with J gene TRBJ1-3; unclear D gene. V was trimmed by 6 bases and J by 3 bases, leaving 9 bases between them. The V gene's germline CDR1 is MNHEY and CDR2 SVGAGI. There are 13 residues in the CDR3. CDR3 nucleotide sequence: TGTGCCAGCAGACTCCTCAATGGAAACACCATATATTTT. It codes for CASRLLNGNTIYF.

This clone was seen more than once but under ten times. The CDR3 DNA reads as TGTGCCGGAGCGGGGGACTCCTACAATGAGCAGTTCTTC. It is translated as CAGAGDSYNEQFF. The chain couples TRBV2 to TRBJ2-1; 8 bases align to TRBD2. Germline lookup yields CDR1 SNHLY and CDR2 FYNNEI. After removal of 11 bases from V and 0 bases from J, the junction contained 3 bases not matched to a gene. This CDR3 has 13 residues.

The rearrangement uses TRBV7-9 and TRBJ2-7; 7 nucleotides agree with TRBD2. V lost 3 bases to trimming and J lost 2 bases; unmatched junction nucleotides: 10. The CDR3 runs to 16 residues. Germline V CDR1 and CDR2: SEHNR, FQNEAQ (reference sequence). The chain's CDR3 is CASSFPSGGRTYEQYF. The CDR3 nucleotides read TGTGCCAGCAGCTTTCCCTCGGGGGGTAGGACCTACGAGCAGTACTTC.

The chain uses TRBV5-6 and TRBJ1-2; TRBD1 matches at 8 bases. The CDR3 sequence is 16 residues long. Germline CDR1 and CDR2: SGHDT and YYEEEE. J lost 4 bases, V lost 4 bases, and 12 bases had no gene match. The CDR3 loop is CASSGGTGATSYGYTF. The CDR3 DNA sequence: TGTGCCAGCAGCGGGGGGACAGGAGCCACTTCCTATGGCTACACCTTC.

This clone was detected a few times. The chain employs TRBV6-5 and TRBJ1-1, with a weak D call TRBD1 (5 bases). Germline CDR1 reads MNHEY; CDR2 reads SVGAGI. CDR3 length: 14 amino acids. V lost 8 bases and J lost 0, with 13 bases in between. CDR3 residues: CASGAGVMNTEAFF. DNA of the CDR3: TGTGCCAGCGGGGCGGGGGTCATGAACACTGAAGCTTTCTTT.

V gene TRBV2 combines with J gene TRBJ2-2; no definite D call. Germline values: CDR1 SNHLY, CDR2 FYNNEI. The V end was cut by 3 bases, the J end by 5 bases, with 13 bases between. The CDR3 is 15 amino acids. The CDR3 DNA is TGTGCCAGCAGTGATGGTTCCACAAGAACCGGGGAGCTGTTTTTT. Encoded protein: CASSDGSTRTGELFF.

J is TRBJ2-5 and V is TRBV11-2, with D possibly TRBD2 on 5 matching bases. Deletions cut 5 bases from V and 5 bases from J, with 15 bases between. This CDR3 contains 14 residues. The germline gives CDR1 SGHAT, CDR2 FQNNGV. DNA for the CDR3: TGTGCCAGCAGCCAACCCGCCGGGGTGGAGACCCAGTACTTC. It specifies CASSQPAGVETQYF.

The rearrangement links TRBV5-1 to TRBJ1-2; D is ambiguous. The V end was cut by 4 bases, the J end by 10 bases, with 26 bases between. The V gene's germline CDR1 is SGHRS and CDR2 YFSETQ. CDR3 length equals 16 residues. In DNA, the CDR3 is TGCGCCAGCAGCCGGGTCCCTGGGGTCCCGGGGTCTGACTACACCTTC. Encoded protein: CASSRVPGVPGSDYTF.

In regard to this clone: One end of the junction varies from germline; a read error may be responsible. CDR3 loop: CASSLGPTGANGLTF. The CDR3 nucleotides are TGTGCCAGCAGCTTGGGGCCAACTGGGGCCAACGGCCTGACTTTC. This chain uses TRBV5-6 with TRBJ2-6; possibly TRBD1 for D (5 bases). The germline gives CDR1 SGHDT, CDR2 YYEEEE. The CDR3 spans 15 residues.

The V gene is TRBV10-1, the J gene TRBJ2-7; D is perhaps TRBD1 (5 bases). This CDR3 is built from 14 residues. Per the germline V gene, CDR1 is WNHNN and CDR2 is SYGVQD (reference sequence). V was trimmed by 5 bases and J by 4 bases, leaving 15 bases between them. CDR3 nucleotide sequence: TGCGCCAGCAGTCCTCAGGGAAACGCGTACGAGCAGTACTTC. Translating it yields CASSPQGNAYEQYF.

This rearrangement joins TRBV29-1 to TRBJ2-3; a weak D match, TRBD2 (6 bases). CDR1 is SQVTM and CDR2 is ANQGSEA in the germline V gene. Trimming shortened V by 7 bases and J by 1 base, and 6 bases separated the two germline ends. The CDR3 has 11 residues. CDR3 coding DNA: TGCAGCGGGGAGGGCACAGATACGCAGTATTTT. Translated, it gives CSGEGTDTQYF.

This clone showed up just once. V gene TRBV5-1 combines with J gene TRBJ1-1, with a weak D call TRBD1 (6 bases). V lost 4 bases to trimming and J lost 2 bases, with 15 bases between them. This CDR3 contains 15 residues. Germline CDR1 and CDR2: SGHRS and YFSETQ. DNA for the CDR3: TGCGCCAGCAGCCGCACCCCGGACAGCAACACTGAAGCTTTCTTT. It translates to CASSRTPDSNTEAFF.